This T cell receptor beta chain derives from a study of vaccination and CD4 T cells after COVID-19. At the level of the study: There were six male and four female convalescents, and two of them were Hispanic.

Germline trimming cut 1 base from V and 7 bases from J; bases unmatched to any gene: 3. Germline values: CDR1 MNHEY, CDR2 SMNVEV (reference sequence). CDR3 length equals 16 residues. Cultured CD4+ T cell DNA was sequenced using the Oncomine TCR Beta short-read assay. From cultured CD4+ T cells, genomic DNA was extracted. TCRdb ran MiXCR on the PCR reads and lists one entry per CDR3 protein. The data hold 20,000 or so distinct CDR3 sequences, with approximately 60% observed a single time. A word on this clonotype: Its antigen remains unknown.

The treatment is: roughly 10-day PBMC culture with coronavirus spike peptide pools or control peptides (ViraFEST assay). ViraFEST relied on peptide pools to expand antigen-specific T cells; the TCRs were sequenced afterward. The receptor was isolated from a human donor who had recovered from COVID-19. Source material: CD4+ T cells from blood, cultured in vitro. The chain is built from TRBV27 and TRBJ1-6, with 11 nucleotides matching TRBD1. The CDR3 DNA reads TGTGCCAGCAGTTTATTCGGGACAGGGGGGAATTCACCCCTCCACTTT. It yields the protein CASSLFGTGGNSPLHF.